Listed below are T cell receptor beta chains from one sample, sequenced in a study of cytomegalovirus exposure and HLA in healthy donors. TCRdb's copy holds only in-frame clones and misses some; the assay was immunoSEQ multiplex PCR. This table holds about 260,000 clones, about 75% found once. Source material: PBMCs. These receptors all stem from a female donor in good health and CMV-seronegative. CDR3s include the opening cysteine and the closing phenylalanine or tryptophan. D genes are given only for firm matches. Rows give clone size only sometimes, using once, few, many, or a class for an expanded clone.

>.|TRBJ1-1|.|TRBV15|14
CATSGRQAGTEAFF
TGTGCCACCAGCGGCAGACAGGCTGGCACTGAAGCTTTCTTT
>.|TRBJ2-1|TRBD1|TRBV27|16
CASPTADRGRHNEQFF
TGTGCCAGCCCGACCGCCGACAGGGGGCGCCACAATGAGCAGTTCTTC
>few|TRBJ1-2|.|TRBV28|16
CASSFFSMTKLDGYTF
TGTGCCAGCAGTTTTTTTAGTATGACAAAACTTGATGGCTACACCTTC
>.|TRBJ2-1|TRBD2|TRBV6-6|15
CASSYGTSVYNEQFF
TGTGCCAGCAGTTACGGGACTAGCGTATACAATGAGCAGTTCTTC
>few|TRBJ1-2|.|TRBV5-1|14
CASSLLTGKDGYTF
TGCGCCAGCAGCTTATTAACAGGGAAGGATGGCTACACCTTC
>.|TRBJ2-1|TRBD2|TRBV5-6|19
CASSLALPIAASGRGEQFF
TGTGCCAGCAGCTTGGCCCTTCCCATTGCGGCTAGCGGGAGAGGTGAGCAGTTCTTC
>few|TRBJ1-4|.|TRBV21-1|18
CASSKGVWRGRTNEKLFF
TGTGCCAGCAGCAAAGGAGTATGGAGGGGCAGGACTAATGAAAAACTGTTTTTT
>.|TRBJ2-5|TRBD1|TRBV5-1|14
CASSLGQNQETQYF
TGCGCCAGCAGCCTGGGACAGAACCAAGAGACCCAGTACTTC
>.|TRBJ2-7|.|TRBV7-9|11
CSTREIYEQYF
TGTTCCACCCGGGAGATTTACGAGCAGTACTTC
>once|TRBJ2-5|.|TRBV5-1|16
CASSLEVAGSPETQYF
TGCGCCAGCAGCTTGGAGGTAGCTGGCTCGCCGGAGACCCAGTACTTC